Listed below are T cell receptor beta chains from one sample, sequenced in a study of molecular identifiers for immune sequencing clone quantification. TCRdb independently ran MiXCR on the PCR reads; one entry per CDR3 protein. Found here are about 640,000 distinct CDR3 sequences, 15% to 20% of them singletons; the top ten hold 0.7% to 1%. The sample consisted of naive CD8+ T cells from blood, with Jurkat cell RNA spiked in. The receptors here all came from a human donor in good health. Some libraries in this study had Jurkat cell RNA spiked in. Both conserved end residues are part of each CDR3.

j_call: TRBJ2-7
v_call: TRBV9
cdr3_aa: CASSVEAGGPWPEQYF

j_call: TRBJ2-5
v_call: TRBV6-5
cdr3_aa: CASSYGGETSETQYF

j_call: TRBJ2-3
v_call: TRBV12-3/TRBV12-4
cdr3_aa: CASSLEGPPTDTQYF

j_call: TRBJ2-7
v_call: TRBV24-1
cdr3_aa: CATSVPSGGRIGTYEQYF

j_call: TRBJ1-1
v_call: TRBV9
cdr3_aa: CASSPRSGEGWNTEAFF

j_call: TRBJ2-7
v_call: TRBV9
cdr3_aa: CASSPILEQYF

j_call: TRBJ2-3
v_call: TRBV5-4
cdr3_aa: CASSPPSGHTDTQYF

j_call: TRBJ1-3
v_call: TRBV7-9
cdr3_aa: CASSLGPTGNSGNTIYF

j_call: TRBJ2-2
v_call: TRBV4-3
cdr3_aa: CASSQELAGANTGELFF

j_call: TRBJ2-3
v_call: TRBV10-1
cdr3_aa: CASSEKEGFSTDTQYF

j_call: TRBJ2-1
v_call: TRBV7-9
cdr3_aa: CASRTGQRNNEQFF

j_call: TRBJ1-2
v_call: TRBV5-6
cdr3_aa: CASSLATVEVLYGYTF

j_call: TRBJ2-5
v_call: TRBV20-1
cdr3_aa: CSASPGVRQETQYF

j_call: TRBJ2-2
v_call: TRBV29-1
cdr3_aa: CSVEAGELFF

j_call: TRBJ2-3
v_call: TRBV10-2
cdr3_aa: CASSVPPDTQYF

j_call: TRBJ1-5
v_call: TRBV15
cdr3_aa: CATSTYREGNQPQHF

j_call: TRBJ1-5
v_call: TRBV9
cdr3_aa: CASREPLTRGGNQPQHF

j_call: TRBJ2-5
v_call: TRBV7-2
cdr3_aa: CASSISGGGETQYF

j_call: TRBJ2-7
v_call: TRBV30
cdr3_aa: CAWTVDRGPYEQYF

j_call: TRBJ2-6
v_call: TRBV19
cdr3_aa: CASSISGSSGANVLTF

j_call: TRBJ1-2
v_call: TRBV7-9
cdr3_aa: CASSLEGQTFAFGYTF

j_call: TRBJ2-7
v_call: TRBV27
cdr3_aa: CASSLSPQSEQYF

j_call: TRBJ2-3
v_call: TRBV2
cdr3_aa: CASSDGSQTQYF

j_call: TRBJ2-3
v_call: TRBV20-1
cdr3_aa: CSARDNQPYTDTQYF

j_call: TRBJ2-3
v_call: TRBV9
cdr3_aa: CASSPRGGGSTDTQYF

j_call: TRBJ2-1
v_call: TRBV2
cdr3_aa: CASTYSSYNEQFF

j_call: TRBJ1-6
v_call: TRBV12-3/TRBV12-4
cdr3_aa: CASSPGQGIVSPLHF

j_call: TRBJ1-6
v_call: TRBV5-1
cdr3_aa: CASSSARDRGESPLHF

j_call: TRBJ2-1
v_call: TRBV19
cdr3_aa: CATAEGWNEQFF

j_call: TRBJ2-4
v_call: TRBV6-6
cdr3_aa: CASSIGGGAPKNIQYF

j_call: TRBJ1-5
v_call: TRBV28
cdr3_aa: CASSLLGGAGQPQHF